This TCR beta chain was profiled in a study of cytomegalovirus exposure and HLA in healthy donors. Study background: When 398 donors were genotyped, approximately 80% of them were found to fall in the Caucasian-associated ancestry cluster.

General observations from the study: Later on, an analysis found that several of the most significant clusters appeared to be linked to common viral pathogens, which included parvovirus B19. CMV serostatus was the only immune exposure information that was available.

With regard to this clone: What it binds is not known.

The PCR had 60 Vbeta and 13 Jbeta primers. Profiled with immunoSEQ multiplex PCR; TCRdb holds only in-frame clones, not every one. The repertoire holds 100,000 to 150,000 clones, with around 68% as singletons. Sequencing was performed on PBMCs. The clonotype originates from a woman between 50 and 59 years old in good health and CMV-seropositive.

CDR3 sequence: CASSPPGTGGGYTF. The CDR3 DNA follows: TGTGCCAGCAGCCCCCCTGGGACAGGGGGTGGCTACACCTTC. This rearrangement joins TRBV6-5 to TRBJ1-2, with TRBD1 matching 11 bases. The CDR3 totals 14 residues. Germline CDR1 reads MNHEY; CDR2 reads SVGAGI. Trimming cost V 6 bases and J 7 bases; bases outside gene matches: 7.